The subject of this entry is one TCR beta chain. The sample is drawn from a study of cytomegalovirus exposure and HLA in healthy donors. CDR3 length equals 15 residues. CDR1 and CDR2 (germline): MNHEY, SMNVEV (reference sequence). Trimming cost V 3 bases and J 0 bases, with 8 bases left between them. Repertoires were generated with immunoSEQ multiplex PCR, while TCRdb's copy carries only in-frame clones and drops some. The sample has roughly 100,000 clones, approximately 94% seen once. The sequenced sample was PBMCs. The V and J genes are TRBV27 and TRBJ1-4; no clear D. This TCR was recovered from a woman aged 18-30 years in good health and CMV-seronegative. This CDR3 reads CASSFNGATNEKLFF. The CDR3 nucleotides read TGTGCCAGCAGTTTCAACGGTGCAACTAATGAAAAACTGTTTTTT.